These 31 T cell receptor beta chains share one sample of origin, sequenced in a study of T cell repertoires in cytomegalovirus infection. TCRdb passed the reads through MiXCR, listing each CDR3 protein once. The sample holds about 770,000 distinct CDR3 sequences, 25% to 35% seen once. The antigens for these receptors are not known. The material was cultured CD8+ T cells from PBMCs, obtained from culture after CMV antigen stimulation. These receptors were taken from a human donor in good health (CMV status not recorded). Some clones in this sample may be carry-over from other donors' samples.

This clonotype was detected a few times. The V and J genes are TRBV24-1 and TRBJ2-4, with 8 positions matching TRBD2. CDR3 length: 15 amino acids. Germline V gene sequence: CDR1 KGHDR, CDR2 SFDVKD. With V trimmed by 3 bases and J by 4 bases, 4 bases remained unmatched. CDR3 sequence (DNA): TGTGCCACCAGTGATCAACGGGGGGGAAAAAACATTCAGTACTTC. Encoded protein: CATSDQRGGKNIQYF.

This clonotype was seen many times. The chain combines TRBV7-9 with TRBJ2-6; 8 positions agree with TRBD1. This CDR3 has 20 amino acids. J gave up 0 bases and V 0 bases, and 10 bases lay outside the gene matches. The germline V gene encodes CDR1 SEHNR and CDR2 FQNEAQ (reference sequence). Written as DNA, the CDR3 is TGTGCCAGCAGCTTAGCAAAGGGGTGGACAGGGCCCTCTGGGGCCAACGTCCTGACTTTC. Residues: CASSLAKGWTGPSGANVLTF. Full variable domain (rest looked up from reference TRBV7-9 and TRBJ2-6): DTGVSQNPRHKITKRGQNVTFRCDPISEHNRLYWYRQTLGQGPEFLTYFQNEAQLEKSRLLSDRFSAERPKGSFSTLEIQRTEQGDSAMYLCASSLAKGWTGPSGANVLTFGAGSRLTVL.

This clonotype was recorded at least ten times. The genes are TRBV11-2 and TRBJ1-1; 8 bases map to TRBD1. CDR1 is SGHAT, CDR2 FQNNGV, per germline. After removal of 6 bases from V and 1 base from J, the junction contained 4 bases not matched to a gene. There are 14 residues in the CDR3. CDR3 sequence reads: CASRAGGWNTEAFF. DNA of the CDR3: TGTGCCAGCAGGGCAGGGGGCTGGAACACTGAAGCTTTCTTT.

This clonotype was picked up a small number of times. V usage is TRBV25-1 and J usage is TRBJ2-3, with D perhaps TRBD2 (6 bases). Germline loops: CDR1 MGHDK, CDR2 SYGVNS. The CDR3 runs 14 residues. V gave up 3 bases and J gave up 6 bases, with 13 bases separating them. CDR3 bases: TGTGCCAGCAGTGATCGGGGGAAGTTGGATACGCAGTATTTT. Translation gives CASSDRGKLDTQYF. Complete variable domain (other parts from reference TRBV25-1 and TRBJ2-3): EADIYQTPRYLVIGTGKKITLECSQTMGHDKMYWYQQDPGMELHLIHYSYGVNSTEKGDLSSESTVSRIRTEHFPLTLESARPSHTSQYLCASSDRGKLDTQYFGPGTRLTVL.

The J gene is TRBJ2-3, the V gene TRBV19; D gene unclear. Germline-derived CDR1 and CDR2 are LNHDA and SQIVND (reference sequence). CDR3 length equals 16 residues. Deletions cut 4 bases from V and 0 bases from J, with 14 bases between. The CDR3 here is CASSRLEGTSTDTQYF. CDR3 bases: TGTGCCAGTAGTAGACTTGAAGGAACTAGCACAGATACGCAGTATTTT.

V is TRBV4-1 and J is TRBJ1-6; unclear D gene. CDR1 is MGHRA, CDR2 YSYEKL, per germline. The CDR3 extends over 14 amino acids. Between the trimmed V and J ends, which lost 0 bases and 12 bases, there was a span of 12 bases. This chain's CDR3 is CASSQDTGKGPLHF. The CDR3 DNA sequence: TGCGCCAGCAGCCAAGATACCGGGAAAGGACCCCTCCACTTT.

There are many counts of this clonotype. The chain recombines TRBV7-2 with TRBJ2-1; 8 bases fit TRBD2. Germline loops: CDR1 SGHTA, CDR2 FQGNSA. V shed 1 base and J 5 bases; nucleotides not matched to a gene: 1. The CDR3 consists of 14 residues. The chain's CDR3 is CASSLGGGNNEQFF. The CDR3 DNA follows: TGTGCCAGCAGCTTAGGCGGGGGGAACAATGAGCAGTTCTTC. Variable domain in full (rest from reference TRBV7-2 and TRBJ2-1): GAGVSQSPSNKVTEKGKDVELRCDPISGHTALYWYRQSLGQGLEFLIYFQGNSAPDKSGLPSDRFSAERTGGSVSTLTIQRTQQEDSAVYLCASSLGGGNNEQFFGPGTRLTVL.

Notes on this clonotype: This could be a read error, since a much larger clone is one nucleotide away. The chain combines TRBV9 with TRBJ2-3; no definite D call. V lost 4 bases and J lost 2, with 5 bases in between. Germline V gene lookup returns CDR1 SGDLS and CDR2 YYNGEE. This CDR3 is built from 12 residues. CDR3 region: CASSFFTDTQYF. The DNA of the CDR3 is TGTGCCAGCAGCTTCTTCACAGATACGCAGTATTTT.

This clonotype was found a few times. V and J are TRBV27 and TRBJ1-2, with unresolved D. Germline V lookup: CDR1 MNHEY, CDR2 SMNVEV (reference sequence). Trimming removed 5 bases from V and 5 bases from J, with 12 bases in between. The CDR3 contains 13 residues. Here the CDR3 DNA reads TGTGCCAGCAGTGAGCAGGCGGGGTATGGCTACACCTTC. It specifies CASSEQAGYGYTF.

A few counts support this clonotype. The CDR3 nucleotides read TGTGCCAGCAGCCAAGACTGGGGGAGCTCTGGGGCCAACGTCCTGACTTTC. As protein: CASSQDWGSSGANVLTF. This chain joins TRBV4-2 and TRBJ2-6; D is tentatively TRBD1 or TRBD2 (5 bases each). V lost 0 bases and J 0 bases, leaving 9 bases between the germline ends. There are 17 residues in the CDR3. The germline V gene has CDR1 LGHNA and CDR2 YNFKEQ.

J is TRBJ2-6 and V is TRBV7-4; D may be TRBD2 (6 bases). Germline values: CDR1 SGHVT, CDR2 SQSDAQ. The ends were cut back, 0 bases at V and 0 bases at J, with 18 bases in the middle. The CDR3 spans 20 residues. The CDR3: CASSLAYGGASSSGANVLTF. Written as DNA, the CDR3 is TGTGCCAGCAGCTTAGCGTATGGAGGGGCTTCGTCCTCTGGGGCCAACGTCCTGACTTTC. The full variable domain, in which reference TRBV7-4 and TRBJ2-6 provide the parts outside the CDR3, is GAGVSQSPRYKVAKRGRDVALRCDSISGHVTLYWYRQTLGQGSEVLTYSQSDAQRDKSGRPSGRFSAERPERSVSTLKIQRTEQGDSAVYLCASSLAYGGASSSGANVLTFGAGSRLTVL.

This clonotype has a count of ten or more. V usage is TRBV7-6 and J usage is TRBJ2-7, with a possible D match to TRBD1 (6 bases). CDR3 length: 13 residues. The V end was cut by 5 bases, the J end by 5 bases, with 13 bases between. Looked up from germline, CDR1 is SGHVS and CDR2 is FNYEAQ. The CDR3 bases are TGTGCCAGCAGCCCCAACAGGGTACACGAGCAGTACTTC. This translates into CASSPNRVHEQYF.

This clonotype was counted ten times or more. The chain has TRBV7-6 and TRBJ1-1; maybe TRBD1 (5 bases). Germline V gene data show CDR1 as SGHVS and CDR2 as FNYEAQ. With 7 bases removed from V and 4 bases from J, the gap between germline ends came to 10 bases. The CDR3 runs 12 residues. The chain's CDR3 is CASTQGGTEAFF. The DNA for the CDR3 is TGTGCCAGCACCCAGGGCGGCACTGAAGCTTTCTTT.

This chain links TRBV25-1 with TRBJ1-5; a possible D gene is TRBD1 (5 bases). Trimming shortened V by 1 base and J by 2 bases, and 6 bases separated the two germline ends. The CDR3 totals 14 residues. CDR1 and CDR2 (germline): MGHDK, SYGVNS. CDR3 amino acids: CASSELGRNQPQHF. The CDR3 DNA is TGTGCCAGCAGTGAATTGGGGCGCAATCAGCCCCAGCATTTT.

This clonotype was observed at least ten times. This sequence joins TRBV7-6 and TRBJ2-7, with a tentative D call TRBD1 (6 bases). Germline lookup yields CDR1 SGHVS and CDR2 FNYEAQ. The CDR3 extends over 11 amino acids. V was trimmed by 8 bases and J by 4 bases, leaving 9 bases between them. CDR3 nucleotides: TGTGCCAGCGGGGACACTTACGAGCAGTACTTC. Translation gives CASGDTYEQYF.

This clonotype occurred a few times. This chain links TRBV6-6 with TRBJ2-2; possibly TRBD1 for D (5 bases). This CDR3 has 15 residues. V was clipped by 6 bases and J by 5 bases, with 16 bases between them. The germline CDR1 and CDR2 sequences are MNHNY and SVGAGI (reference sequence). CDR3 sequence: CASSPYGKGTGELFF. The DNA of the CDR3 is TGTGCCAGCAGCCCCTACGGAAAGGGGACCGGGGAGCTGTTTTTT.

CDR3 region: CAISEGVSGPQHF. The CDR3, as DNA: TGTGCCATCAGTGAAGGGGTATCAGGGCCCCAGCATTTT. The chain links TRBV10-3 to TRBJ1-5; D may be TRBD1 (5 bases). Trimming took 3 bases from V and 9 from J, leaving 12 bases between them. The CDR3 is made up of 13 amino acids. From germline, CDR1 is ENHRY and CDR2 SYGVKD.

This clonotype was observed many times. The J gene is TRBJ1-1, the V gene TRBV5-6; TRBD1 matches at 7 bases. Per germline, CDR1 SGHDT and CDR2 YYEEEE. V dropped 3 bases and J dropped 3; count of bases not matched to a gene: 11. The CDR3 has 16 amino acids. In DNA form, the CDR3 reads TGTGCCAGCAGCTATCCCCAGGGGGGCATGCACACTGAAGCTTTCTTT. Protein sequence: CASSYPQGGMHTEAFF.

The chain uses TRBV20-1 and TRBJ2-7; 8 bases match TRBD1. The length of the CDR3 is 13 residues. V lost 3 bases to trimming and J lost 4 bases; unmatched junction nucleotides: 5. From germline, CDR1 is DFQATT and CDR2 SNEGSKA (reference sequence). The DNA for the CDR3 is TGCAGTGCTAGGGACAGGGAAACTTACGAGCAGTACTTC. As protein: CSARDRETYEQYF.

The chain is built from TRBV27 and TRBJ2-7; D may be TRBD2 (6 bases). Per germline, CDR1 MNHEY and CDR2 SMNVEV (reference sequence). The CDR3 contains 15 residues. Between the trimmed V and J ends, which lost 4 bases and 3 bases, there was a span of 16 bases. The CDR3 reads CASSWGFGLLYEQYV. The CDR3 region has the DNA TGTGCCAGCAGTTGGGGTTTTGGACTACTCTACGAGCAGTACGTC.

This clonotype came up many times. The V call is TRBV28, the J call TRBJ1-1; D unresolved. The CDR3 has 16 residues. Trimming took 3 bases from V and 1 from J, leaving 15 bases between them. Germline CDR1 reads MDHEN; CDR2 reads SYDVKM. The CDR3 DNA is TGTGCCAGCAGTTTCGGAATCGGACTGAAGAACACTGAAGCTTTCTTT. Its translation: CASSFGIGLKNTEAFF.

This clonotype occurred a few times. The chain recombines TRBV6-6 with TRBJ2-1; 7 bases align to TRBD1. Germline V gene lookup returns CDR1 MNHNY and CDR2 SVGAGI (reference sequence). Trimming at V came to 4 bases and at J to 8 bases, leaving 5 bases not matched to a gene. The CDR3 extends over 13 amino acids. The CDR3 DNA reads TGTGCCAGCAGTTTAGGACAGGTCGATGAGCAGTTCTTC. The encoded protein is CASSLGQVDEQFF.

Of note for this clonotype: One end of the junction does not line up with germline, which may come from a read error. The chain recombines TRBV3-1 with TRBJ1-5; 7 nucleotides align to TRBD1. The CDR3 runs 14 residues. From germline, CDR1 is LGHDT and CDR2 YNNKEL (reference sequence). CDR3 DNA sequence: TGTGCCAGCAGCAAAGACAGGGATCGGCAGCCCCAGCATTTT. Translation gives CASSKDRDRQPQHF.

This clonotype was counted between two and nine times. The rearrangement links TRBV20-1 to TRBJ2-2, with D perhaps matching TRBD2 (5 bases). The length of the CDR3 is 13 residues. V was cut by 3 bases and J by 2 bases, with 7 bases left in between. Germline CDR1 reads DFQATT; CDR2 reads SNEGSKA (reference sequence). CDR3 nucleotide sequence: TGCAGTGCTAGTTCGGGAAACACCGGGGAGCTGTTTTTT. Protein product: CSASSGNTGELFF.

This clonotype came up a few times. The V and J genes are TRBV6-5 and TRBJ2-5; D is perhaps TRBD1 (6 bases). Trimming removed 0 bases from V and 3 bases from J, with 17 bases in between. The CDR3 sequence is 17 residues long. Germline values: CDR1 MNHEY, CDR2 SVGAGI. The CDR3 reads CASSYSQTGYWEETQYF. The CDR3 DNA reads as TGTGCCAGCAGTTACTCCCAGACAGGTTATTGGGAAGAGACCCAGTACTTC.

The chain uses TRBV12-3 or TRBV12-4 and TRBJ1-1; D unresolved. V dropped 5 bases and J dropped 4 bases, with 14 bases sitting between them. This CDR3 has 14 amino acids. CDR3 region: CASSPEGVGTEAFF. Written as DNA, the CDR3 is TGTGCCAGCAGTCCTGAGGGAGTAGGCACTGAAGCTTTCTTT.

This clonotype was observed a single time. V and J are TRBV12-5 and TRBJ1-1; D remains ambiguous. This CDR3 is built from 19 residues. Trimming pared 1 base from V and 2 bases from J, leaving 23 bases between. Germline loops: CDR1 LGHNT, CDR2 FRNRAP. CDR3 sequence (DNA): TGTGCTAGTGGTTTGGGACCCCCCTACACCGCGGGGAGCAACACTGAAGCTTTCTTT. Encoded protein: CASGLGPPYTAGSNTEAFF.

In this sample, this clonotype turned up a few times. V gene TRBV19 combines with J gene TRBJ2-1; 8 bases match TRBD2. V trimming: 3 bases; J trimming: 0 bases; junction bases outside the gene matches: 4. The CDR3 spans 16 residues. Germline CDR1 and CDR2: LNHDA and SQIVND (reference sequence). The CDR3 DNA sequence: TGTGCCAGTAGTATTTCGGGGGGGAGCTCCTACAATGAGCAGTTCTTC. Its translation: CASSISGGSSYNEQFF.

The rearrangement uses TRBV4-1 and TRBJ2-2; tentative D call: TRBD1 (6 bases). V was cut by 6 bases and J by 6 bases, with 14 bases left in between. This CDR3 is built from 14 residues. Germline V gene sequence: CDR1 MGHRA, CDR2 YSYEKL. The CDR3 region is CASRPNHRAGELFF. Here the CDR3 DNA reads TGCGCCAGCAGACCTAACCACAGGGCCGGGGAGCTGTTTTTT.

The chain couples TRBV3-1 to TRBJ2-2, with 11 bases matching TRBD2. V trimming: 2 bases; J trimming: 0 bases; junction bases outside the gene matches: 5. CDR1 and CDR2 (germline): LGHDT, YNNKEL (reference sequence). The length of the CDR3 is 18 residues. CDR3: CASSQRLAGTANTGELFF. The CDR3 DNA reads TGTGCCAGCAGCCAAAGACTAGCGGGGACCGCGAACACCGGGGAGCTGTTTTTT.

The CDR3 nucleotides read TGTGCCAGTAGTTTTAGACAGGGAAAGGCCGGGGAGCTGTTTTTT. Its translation: CASSFRQGKAGELFF. This chain uses TRBV19 with TRBJ2-2; 7 nucleotides line up with TRBD1. Germline assignment: CDR1 LNHDA and CDR2 SQIVND (reference sequence). The CDR3 has 15 amino acids. The ends lost 5 bases at V and 6 bases at J; junction bases unmatched: 9.